This TCR beta chain is from a study of a mutant IDH1 vaccine in newly diagnosed glioma. Study in general: Most patients had radiochemotherapy with temozolomide before enrollment; others had one alone. Visit V12 happened at week 35; visit V13 happened at week 47.

V was cut by 2 bases and J by 0 bases, with 8 bases left in between. The CDR3 extends over 15 amino acids. The V gene's germline CDR1 is MNHEY and CDR2 SVGAGI. Documented time point: week 35, safety follow-up. The investigators gave 300 ug of mutant IDH1 20-mer peptide in each vaccine dose, together with topical imiquimod. Vaccinations, eight in total, occurred in weeks 1, 3, 5, 7, 11, 15, 19, 23. Of note for this clone: What it recognizes is unknown.

TCRdb keeps only in-frame clones here, not all; method: immunoSEQ multiplex PCR. This table has about 54,000 clones, approximately 80% appearing once. The V call is TRBV6-5, the J call TRBJ1-3; D is possibly TRBD1 (5 bases). The source material was PBMCs, sampled from a glioma patient whose treatment included an IDH1 peptide vaccine. The TCR originated in a woman younger than 35 with glioma. The CDR3 sequence: CASSYTGTSGNTIYF. The CDR3 DNA sequence: TGTGCCAGCAGTTACACAGGAACCTCTGGAAACACCATATATTTT.